This TCR beta chain appears in the sequencing data of a study of blood T cell repertoires in COVID-19. With regard to this clone: The sample has other DNA sequences that encode this CDR3 too.

This CDR3 region has 14 residues. The germline gives CDR1 SGHRS, CDR2 YFSETQ. The J segment lost 2 bases and the V segment lost 0 bases, leaving 1 base of the junction unmatched. Sequenced by immunoSEQ multiplex PCR; TCRdb stores in-frame clones only, minus some. The sample includes more than 300,000 clones, roughly 90% of them seen just once. The sequence was collected from a middle-aged woman with COVID-19, enrolled during active disease. This chain connects TRBV5-1 to TRBJ1-1; 7 bases align to TRBD1. Material: peripheral blood. The CDR3 sequence is CASSLGTGNTEAFF. In DNA, the CDR3 is TGCGCCAGCAGCTTGGGGACAGGCAACACTGAAGCTTTCTTT.